The TCR beta chain described here comes from a study of shared clonotypes between healthy human individuals. Germline V CDR1 and CDR2: MGHDK, SYGVNS. CDR3 length equals 15 residues. The V end lost 8 bases, the J end lost 1 base, and 18 bases lay between the germline ends. Sequenced by immunoSEQ multiplex PCR; TCRdb stores in-frame clones only, minus some. This repertoire shows about 1,800,000 clones, just under 95% found once; its top ten account for more than 0.95%. CD8 cells regarded as naive lacked CD45RO, were positively chosen for CCR7, and omitted terminally differentiated effector memory CD45RA+ cells.

The sequence came from a man younger than 35 in good health. V and J are TRBV25-1 and TRBJ2-7; a possible D gene is TRBD1 (6 bases). Input material: naive CD8+ T cells sorted from blood. The CDR3 sequence is CASSPNGQGSYEQYF. Written as DNA, the CDR3 is TGTGCCAGCTCCCCAAACGGGCAGGGGTCCTACGAGCAGTACTTC.